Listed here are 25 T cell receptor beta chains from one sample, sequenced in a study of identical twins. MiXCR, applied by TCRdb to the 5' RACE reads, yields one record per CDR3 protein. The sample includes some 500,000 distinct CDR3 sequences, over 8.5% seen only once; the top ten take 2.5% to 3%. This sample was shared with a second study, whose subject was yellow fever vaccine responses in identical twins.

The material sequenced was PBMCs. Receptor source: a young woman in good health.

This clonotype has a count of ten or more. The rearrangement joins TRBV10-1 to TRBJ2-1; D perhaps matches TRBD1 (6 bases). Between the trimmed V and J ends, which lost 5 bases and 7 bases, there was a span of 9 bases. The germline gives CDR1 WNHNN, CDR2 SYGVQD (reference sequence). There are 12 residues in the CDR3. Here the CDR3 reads CASSTDRNEQFF. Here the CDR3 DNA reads TGCGCCAGCAGTACGGACAGAAATGAGCAGTTCTTC.

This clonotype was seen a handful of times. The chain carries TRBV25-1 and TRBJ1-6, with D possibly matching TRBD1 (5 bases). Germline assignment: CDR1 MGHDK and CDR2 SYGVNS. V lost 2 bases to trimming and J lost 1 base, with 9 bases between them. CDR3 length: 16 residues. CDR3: CASSEEGNSYNSPLHF. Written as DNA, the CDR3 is TGTGCCAGCAGTGAAGAGGGGAATTCCTATAATTCACCCCTCCACTTT.

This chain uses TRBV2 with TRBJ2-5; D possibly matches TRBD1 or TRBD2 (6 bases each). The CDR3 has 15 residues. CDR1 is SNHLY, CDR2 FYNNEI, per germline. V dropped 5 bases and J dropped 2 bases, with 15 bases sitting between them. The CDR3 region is CASSRGAGLQETQYF. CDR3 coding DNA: TGTGCCAGCAGTAGGGGGGCAGGGCTACAAGAGACCCAGTACTTC.

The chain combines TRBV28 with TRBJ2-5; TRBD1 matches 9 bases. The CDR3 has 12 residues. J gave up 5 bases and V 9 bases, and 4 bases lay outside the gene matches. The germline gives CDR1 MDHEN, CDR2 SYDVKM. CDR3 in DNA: TGTGCCAGTCACAGGGGGCCGGAGACCCAGTACTTC. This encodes CASHRGPETQYF.

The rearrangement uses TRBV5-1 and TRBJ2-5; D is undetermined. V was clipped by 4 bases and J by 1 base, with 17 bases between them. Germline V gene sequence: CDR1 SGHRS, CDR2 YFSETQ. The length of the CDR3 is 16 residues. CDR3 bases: TGCGCCAGCAGCAAAGACGGCTTCGGCATCCAAGAGACCCAGTACTTC. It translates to CASSKDGFGIQETQYF.

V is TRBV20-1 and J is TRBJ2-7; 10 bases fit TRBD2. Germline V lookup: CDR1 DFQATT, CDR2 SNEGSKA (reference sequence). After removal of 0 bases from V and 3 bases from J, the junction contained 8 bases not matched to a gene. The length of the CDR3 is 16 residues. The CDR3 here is CSARDRVRTSGYEQYF. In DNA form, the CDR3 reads TGCAGTGCTAGAGATCGGGTGAGGACTAGCGGCTACGAGCAGTACTTC.

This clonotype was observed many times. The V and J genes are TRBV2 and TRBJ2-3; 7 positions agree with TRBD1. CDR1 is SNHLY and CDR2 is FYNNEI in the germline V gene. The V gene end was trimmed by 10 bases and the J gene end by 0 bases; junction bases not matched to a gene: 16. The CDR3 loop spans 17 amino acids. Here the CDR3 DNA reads TGTGCCACCACACCGGGACAGAAGCCCTATAGCACAGATACGCAGTATTTT. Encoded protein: CATTPGQKPYSTDTQYF. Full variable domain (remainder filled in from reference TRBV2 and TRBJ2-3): EPEVTQTPSHQVTQMGQEVILRCVPISNHLYFYWYRQILGQKVEFLVSFYNNEISEKSEIFDDQFSVERPDGSNFTLKIRSTKLEDSAMYFCATTPGQKPYSTDTQYFGPGTRLTVL.

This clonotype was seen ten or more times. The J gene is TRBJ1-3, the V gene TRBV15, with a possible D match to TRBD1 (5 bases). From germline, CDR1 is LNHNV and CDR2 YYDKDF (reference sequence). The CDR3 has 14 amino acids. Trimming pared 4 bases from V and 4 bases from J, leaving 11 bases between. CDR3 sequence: CATSNRGTGNTIYF. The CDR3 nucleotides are TGTGCCACCAGCAATCGGGGGACCGGAAACACCATATATTTT.

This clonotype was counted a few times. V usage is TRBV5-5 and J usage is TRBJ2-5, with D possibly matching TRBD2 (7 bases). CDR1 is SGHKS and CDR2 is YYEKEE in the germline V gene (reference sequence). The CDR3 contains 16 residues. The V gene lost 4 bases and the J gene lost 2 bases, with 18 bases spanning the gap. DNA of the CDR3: TGTGCCAGCAGCATGAATGTGGGGGGGCCGCAAGAGACCCAGTACTTC. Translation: CASSMNVGGPQETQYF.

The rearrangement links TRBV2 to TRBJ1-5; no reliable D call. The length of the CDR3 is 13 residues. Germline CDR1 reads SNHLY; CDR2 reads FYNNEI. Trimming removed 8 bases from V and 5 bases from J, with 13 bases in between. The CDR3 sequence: CASGPFQDQPQHF. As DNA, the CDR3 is TGTGCCAGCGGGCCCTTCCAAGATCAGCCCCAGCATTTT.

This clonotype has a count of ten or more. The CDR3 protein is CASSSRDRVITWDHENEQFF. The CDR3 DNA reads TGTGCCAGCAGCTCCCGGGACAGGGTAATAACTTGGGACCATGAGAATGAGCAGTTCTTC. The chain recombines TRBV11-1 with TRBJ2-1, with TRBD1 identical over 9 bases. J was trimmed by 7 bases and V by 4 bases; bases with no gene match: 23. Germline CDR1 reads SGHAT; CDR2 reads FQDESV (reference sequence). The CDR3 contains 20 residues. The full variable domain, completed using reference TRBV11-1 and TRBJ2-1, is EAEVAQSPRYKITEKSQAVAFWCDPISGHATLYWYRQILGQGPELLVQFQDESVVDDSQLPKDRFSAERLKGVDSTLKIQPAELGDSAMYLCASSSRDRVITWDHENEQFFGPGTRLTVL.

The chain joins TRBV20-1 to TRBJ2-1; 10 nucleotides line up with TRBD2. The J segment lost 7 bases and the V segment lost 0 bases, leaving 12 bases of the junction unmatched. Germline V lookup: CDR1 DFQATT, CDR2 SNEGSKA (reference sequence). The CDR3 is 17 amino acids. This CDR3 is CSARDFVGASGSNEQFF. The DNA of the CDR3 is TGCAGTGCTAGAGATTTTGTAGGGGCTAGCGGGAGTAATGAGCAGTTCTTC.

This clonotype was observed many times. The CDR3 loop is CASSLLAGVRIQYF. The CDR3 DNA sequence: TGTGCCAGCAGTTTATTGGCCGGGGTCAGGATTCAGTACTTC. This rearrangement joins TRBV28 to TRBJ2-4, with D tentatively TRBD2 (5 bases). The germline V and J ends were trimmed by 1 base and 10 bases, with 14 bases remaining between them. The germline gives CDR1 MDHEN, CDR2 SYDVKM. CDR3 size: 14 residues. Looking up the rest from reference TRBV28 and TRBJ2-4 gives the full variable domain: DVKVTQSSRYLVKRTGEKVFLECVQDMDHENMFWYRQDPGLGLRLIYFSYDVKMKEKGDIPEGYSVSREKKERFSLILESASTNQTSMYLCASSLLAGVRIQYFGAGTRLSVL.

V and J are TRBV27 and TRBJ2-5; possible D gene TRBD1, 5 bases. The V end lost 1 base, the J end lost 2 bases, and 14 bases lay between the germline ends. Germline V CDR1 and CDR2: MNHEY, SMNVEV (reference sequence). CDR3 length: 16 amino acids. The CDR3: CASSLYQGLAQETQYF. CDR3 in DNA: TGTGCCAGCAGTTTATACCAGGGCTTGGCTCAAGAGACCCAGTACTTC.

CDR3 DNA: TGTGCCAGCAGCTTGGGAATTGGAGCGGGAGGTCAAGAGACCCAGTACTTC. Protein: CASSLGIGAGGQETQYF. This chain links TRBV5-4 with TRBJ2-5; 9 nucleotides align to TRBD2. Germline-derived CDR1 and CDR2 are SGHNT and YYREEE (reference sequence). The CDR3 runs 17 residues. V lost 0 bases and J lost 2; bases outside the gene matches: 8.

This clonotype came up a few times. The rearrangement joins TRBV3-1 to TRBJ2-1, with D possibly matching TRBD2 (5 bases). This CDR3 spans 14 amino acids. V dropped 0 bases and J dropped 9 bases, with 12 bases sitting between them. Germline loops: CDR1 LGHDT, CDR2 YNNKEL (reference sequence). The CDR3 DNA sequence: TGTGCCAGCAGCCAAGATCCCCGGGGAAGTGAGCAGTTCTTC. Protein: CASSQDPRGSEQFF.

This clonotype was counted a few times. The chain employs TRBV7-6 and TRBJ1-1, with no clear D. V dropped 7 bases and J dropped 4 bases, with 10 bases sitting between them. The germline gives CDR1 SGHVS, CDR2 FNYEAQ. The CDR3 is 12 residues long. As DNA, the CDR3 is TGTGCCAGCACCGCGGCGCTCACTGAAGCTTTCTTT. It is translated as CASTAALTEAFF.

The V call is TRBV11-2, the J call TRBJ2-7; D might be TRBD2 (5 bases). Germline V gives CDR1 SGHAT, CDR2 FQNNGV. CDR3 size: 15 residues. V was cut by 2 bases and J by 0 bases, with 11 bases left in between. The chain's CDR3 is CASSLRGLGSYEQYF. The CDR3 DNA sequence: TGTGCCAGCAGCTTACGGGGTTTGGGCTCCTACGAGCAGTACTTC.

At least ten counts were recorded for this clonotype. CDR3 amino acids: CASSLSGGQETQYF. CDR3 DNA: TGTGCCAGCAGTCTCTCTGGGGGGCAAGAGACCCAGTACTTC. The rearrangement links TRBV7-2 to TRBJ2-5, with D possibly being TRBD2 (6 bases). Germline V gives CDR1 SGHTA, CDR2 FQGNSA. The CDR3 is 14 residues long. Deletions cut 6 bases from V and 2 bases from J, with 13 bases between.

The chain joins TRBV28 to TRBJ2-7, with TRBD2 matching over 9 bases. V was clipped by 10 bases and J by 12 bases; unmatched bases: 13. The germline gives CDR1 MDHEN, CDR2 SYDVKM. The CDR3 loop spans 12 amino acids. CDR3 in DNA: TGTGCCACCGGTACGGCTAGCGGGGTTAGGTACTTC. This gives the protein CATGTASGVRYF.

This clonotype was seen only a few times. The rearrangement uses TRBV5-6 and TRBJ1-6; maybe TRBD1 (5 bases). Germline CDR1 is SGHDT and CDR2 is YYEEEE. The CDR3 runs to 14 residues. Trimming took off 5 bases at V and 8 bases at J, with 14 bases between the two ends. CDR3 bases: TGTGCCAGCAGAAGGACGGGGGGGTATTCACCCCTCCACTTT. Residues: CASRRTGGYSPLHF.

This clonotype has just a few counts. The DNA for the CDR3 is TGTGCCAGCAGCTTTTCACTACAGGGAGGGACCGGGGAGCTGTTTTTT. Encoded protein: CASSFSLQGGTGELFF. The gene calls are TRBV7-9 and TRBJ2-2; TRBD2 might be the D (7 bases). The CDR3 spans 16 residues. With 3 bases removed from V and 5 bases from J, the gap between germline ends came to 16 bases. Germline lookup yields CDR1 SEHNR and CDR2 FQNEAQ (reference sequence).

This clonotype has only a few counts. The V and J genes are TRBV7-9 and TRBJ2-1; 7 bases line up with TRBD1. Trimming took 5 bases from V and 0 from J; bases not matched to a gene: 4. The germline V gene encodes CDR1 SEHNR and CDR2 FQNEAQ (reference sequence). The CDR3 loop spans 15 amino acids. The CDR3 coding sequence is TGTGCCAGCAGCGCAACAGGGGCCTCCTACAATGAGCAGTTCTTC. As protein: CASSATGASYNEQFF.

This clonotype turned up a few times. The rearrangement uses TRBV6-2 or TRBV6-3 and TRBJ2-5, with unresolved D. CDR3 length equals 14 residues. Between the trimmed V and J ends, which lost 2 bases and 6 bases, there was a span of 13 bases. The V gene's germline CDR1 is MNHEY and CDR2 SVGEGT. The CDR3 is CASSYDPVGKTQYF. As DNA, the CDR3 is TGTGCCAGCAGTTACGACCCAGTCGGAAAGACCCAGTACTTC.

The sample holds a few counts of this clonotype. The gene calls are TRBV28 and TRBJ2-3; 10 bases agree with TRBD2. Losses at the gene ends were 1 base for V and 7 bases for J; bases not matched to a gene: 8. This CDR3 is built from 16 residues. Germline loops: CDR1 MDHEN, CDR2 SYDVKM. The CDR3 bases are TGTGCCAGCAGTTTATCAGCGGGGGGGCTATCAAATACGCAGTATTTT. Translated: CASSLSAGGLSNTQYF.